This entry lists 21 T cell receptor beta chains sequenced from one sample in a study of Tregs in tolerant kidney transplant recipients. Only in-frame clones appear in the TCRdb table, and some are missing; sequencing was by immunoSEQ multiplex PCR. The sample carries about 72,000 clones, roughly 92% recorded once. The specimen comprised CD8+ T cells from blood, sampled before the transplant. These receptors were obtained from a human donor who received a combined kidney and bone marrow transplant.

The chain uses TRBV19 and TRBJ1-6, with D tentatively TRBD1 (6 bases). This CDR3 contains 16 residues. Trimming left V 2 bases short and J 9 bases short, with 17 bases between. Germline assignment: CDR1 LNHDA and CDR2 SQIVND (reference sequence). CDR3 sequence (DNA): TGTGCCAGTAGTATAACTGCAGGGGAAATCATTTCACCCCTCCACTTT. It translates to CASSITAGEIISPLHF.

The rearrangement uses TRBV4-1 and TRBJ2-1; 8 nucleotides line up with TRBD2. Germline-derived CDR1 and CDR2 are MGHRA and YSYEKL. The V and J ends lost 0 bases and 5 bases, in that order; junction bases with no gene match: 15. The CDR3 spans 19 residues. The CDR3 nucleotides are TGCGCCAGCAGCCAAGAAGTCTTCTATGGTAGCGGGATTAACAATGAGCAGTTCTTC. It yields the protein CASSQEVFYGSGINNEQFF.

The sample holds one count of this clone. The chain uses TRBV7-9 and TRBJ2-1; TRBD2 matches at 11 bases. V was pared by 4 bases and J by 0 bases, with 11 bases of the junction left unmatched. Germline V lookup: CDR1 SEHNR, CDR2 FQNEAQ (reference sequence). The CDR3 runs 19 residues. This CDR3 is CASSYPGLADLSSYNEQFF. The CDR3 coding sequence is TGTGCCAGCAGCTACCCGGGACTAGCGGACCTGAGCTCCTACAATGAGCAGTTCTTC.

J is TRBJ2-2 and V is TRBV7-9, with 7 bases that match TRBD1. Trimming at V came to 4 bases and at J to 4 bases, leaving 6 bases not matched to a gene. CDR3 length: 15 residues. Germline CDR1 SEHNR, CDR2 FQNEAQ (reference sequence). DNA of the CDR3: TGTGCCAGCAGCTCCACAGGGGTTCCCACCGGGGAGCTGTTTTTT. This translates into CASSSTGVPTGELFF.

In regard to this clone: The same CDR3 also results from other DNA sequences found in this sample. The rearrangement uses TRBV20-1 and TRBJ1-2; D remains unclear. This CDR3 has 11 residues. V gave up 1 base and J gave up 5 bases, with 5 bases separating them. Germline loops: CDR1 DFQATT, CDR2 SNEGSKA (reference sequence). The CDR3 sequence is CSARAGYGYTF. In DNA, the CDR3 is TGCAGTGCTAGAGCGGGGTATGGCTACACCTTC.

The gene calls are TRBV11-2 and TRBJ1-4; D is ambiguous. Germline CDR1 is SGHAT and CDR2 is FQNNGV. V shed 0 bases and J shed 8 bases, with 13 bases lying between them. This CDR3 has 15 amino acids. CDR3 sequence (DNA): TGTGCCAGCAGCTTAGAGGTCTCCGGGAGGGAAAAACTGTTTTTT. Protein sequence: CASSLEVSGREKLFF. Full variable domain (outside the CDR3, taken from reference TRBV11-2 and TRBJ1-4): EAGVAQSPRYKIIEKRQSVAFWCNPISGHATLYWYQQILGQGPKLLIQFQNNGVVDDSQLPKDRFSAERLKGVDSTLKIQPAKLEDSAVYLCASSLEVSGREKLFFGSGTQLSVL.

The chain recombines TRBV10-3 with TRBJ2-5; 8 nucleotides line up with TRBD2. Germline CDR1 reads ENHRY; CDR2 reads SYGVKD. The CDR3 has 14 amino acids. The trim removed 3 bases at V and 1 base at J, leaving 1 base unmatched. CDR3 protein: CAISELAVQETQYF. The DNA of the CDR3 is TGTGCCATCAGTGAACTAGCGGTCCAAGAGACCCAGTACTTC.

The genes are TRBV7-6 and TRBJ2-3; D ambiguous. Deletions cut 1 base from V and 0 bases from J, with 8 bases between. This CDR3 is built from 15 residues. Germline CDR1 is SGHVS and CDR2 is FNYEAQ. This CDR3 reads CASSLVGLSTDTQYF. The CDR3 bases are TGTGCCAGCAGCTTAGTTGGCTTGAGCACAGATACGCAGTATTTT.

This clone has a handful of counts. The rearrangement links TRBV27 to TRBJ1-2, with 8 bases fitting TRBD1. Looked up from germline, CDR1 is MNHEY and CDR2 is SMNVEV (reference sequence). This CDR3 comprises 14 residues. The V gene end was trimmed by 3 bases and the J gene end by 4 bases; junction bases not matched to a gene: 4. In DNA, the CDR3 is TGTGCCAGCAGTTTTGGCGGACAGGGCTATGGCTACACCTTC. Its protein is CASSFGGQGYGYTF.

This clone was seen just once. This rearrangement joins TRBV2 to TRBJ2-3, with 13 positions matching TRBD2. J gave up 3 bases and V 5 bases, and 11 bases lay outside the gene matches. CDR3 length: 18 residues. Germline CDR1 SNHLY, CDR2 FYNNEI. The CDR3 loop reads CASSQTRTSGSPTDTQYF. For the CDR3, the DNA is TGTGCCAGCAGTCAAACTCGGACTAGCGGGAGCCCAACAGATACGCAGTATTTT.

The chain couples TRBV27 to TRBJ2-3; D is possibly TRBD2 (7 bases). Germline V CDR1 and CDR2: MNHEY, SMNVEV (reference sequence). CDR3 size: 16 residues. The V end lost 7 bases, the J end lost 5 bases, and 22 bases lay between the germline ends. The DNA of the CDR3 is TGTGCCAGCACGGGGGGCCCGGGGAGGGAGGGAGATACGCAGTATTTT. Encoded protein: CASTGGPGREGDTQYF.

The genes are TRBV9 and TRBJ2-5; unclear D gene. From germline, CDR1 is SGDLS and CDR2 YYNGEE. The CDR3 is 17 residues long. Trimming removed 3 bases at V and 5 bases at J, with 23 bases between. This CDR3 is CASSGDPHAPMLETQYF. CDR3 coding DNA: TGTGCCAGCAGCGGCGATCCCCATGCCCCGATGTTGGAGACCCAGTACTTC.

This clone was picked up one time. The chain uses TRBV7-8 and TRBJ2-1; possible D gene TRBD2, 6 bases. CDR3 length: 15 amino acids. Germline CDR1 and CDR2: SGHVS and FQNEAQ. V gave up 1 base and J gave up 5 bases, with 12 bases separating them. The DNA for the CDR3 is TGTGCCAGCAGCTTAGGGGGAGGCAGTCACAATGAGCAGTTCTTC. This codes for CASSLGGGSHNEQFF.

This sequence joins TRBV5-8 and TRBJ2-1, with D perhaps TRBD2 (6 bases). Trimming removed 5 bases from V and 8 bases from J, with 20 bases in between. This CDR3 comprises 15 residues. CDR1 SGHTS and CDR2 YDEGEE come from the germline V gene. DNA of the CDR3: TGTGCCAGCAGTCCCGGGACTGGGCCTTACGATGAGCAGTTCTTC. This translates into CASSPGTGPYDEQFF. Based on the CDR3 plus reference TRBV5-8 and TRBJ2-1, the full variable domain is EAGVTQSPTHLIKTRGQQATLRCSPISGHTSVYWYQQALGLGLQFLLWYDEGEERNRGNFPPRFSGRQFPNYSSELNVNALELEDSALYLCASSPGTGPYDEQFFGPGTRLTVL.

The chain uses TRBV7-9 and TRBJ2-1; 11 bases match TRBD2. CDR3 length: 14 residues. Germline assignment: CDR1 SEHNR and CDR2 FQNEAQ (reference sequence). The ends lost 3 bases at V and 5 bases at J; junction bases unmatched: 0. The CDR3 DNA sequence: TGTGCCAGCAGCTTGGGACTAGCGGACAATGAGCAGTTCTTC. This gives the protein CASSLGLADNEQFF.

The gene calls are TRBV27 and TRBJ2-7; D might be TRBD1 (6 bases). CDR3 length equals 11 residues. CDR1 and CDR2 from the germline V gene are MNHEY and SMNVEV (reference sequence). The V end lost 3 bases, the J end lost 9 bases, and 9 bases lay between the germline ends. The CDR3 loop reads CASSFGGGQYF. CDR3 in DNA: TGTGCCAGCAGTTTTGGGGGCGGGCAGTACTTC.

The V call is TRBV4-3, the J call TRBJ2-1; 13 nucleotides match TRBD2. Looked up from germline, CDR1 is LGHNA and CDR2 is YSLEER. V lost 0 bases to trimming and J lost 7 bases; unmatched junction nucleotides: 9. The CDR3 consists of 18 residues. The CDR3 reads CASSQDIAGLAGSNEQFF. CDR3 DNA sequence: TGCGCCAGCAGCCAAGATATTGCGGGACTAGCGGGGTCTAATGAGCAGTTCTTC.

This clone was seen only a few times. The rearrangement uses TRBV6-1 and TRBJ2-3; D call uncertain. This CDR3 is built from 14 residues. Trimming pared 6 bases from V and 3 bases from J, leaving 13 bases between. Germline CDR1 reads MNHNS; CDR2 reads SASEGT. The CDR3 reads CASRDSPLTDTQYF. CDR3 nucleotides: TGTGCCAGCAGAGACTCGCCTTTGACAGATACGCAGTATTTT.

The chain recombines TRBV30 with TRBJ2-7, with no clear D. This CDR3 comprises 13 residues. V shed 4 bases and J shed 1 base, with 11 bases lying between them. Germline V CDR1 and CDR2: GTSNPN, SVGIG (reference sequence). CDR3 sequence (DNA): TGTGCCTGGATATCTGGGCAGTCCTACGAGCAGTACTTC. This encodes CAWISGQSYEQYF.

The chain joins TRBV7-6 to TRBJ2-7, with D possibly being TRBD2 (5 bases). The CDR3 length is 14 residues. CDR1 is SGHVS and CDR2 is FNYEAQ in the germline V gene. Deletions cut 5 bases from V and 2 bases from J, with 13 bases between. The CDR3 DNA follows: TGTGCCAGCAGCCCCGAGAGGGCCGCCTACGAGCAGTACTTC. Its protein product is CASSPERAAYEQYF.

This clone was counted between two and nine times. The chain has TRBV6-1 and TRBJ2-3; 9 nucleotides align to TRBD1. The CDR3 runs to 15 residues. Germline trimming cut 2 bases from V and 13 bases from J; bases unmatched to any gene: 13. Germline assignment: CDR1 MNHNS and CDR2 SASEGT. In DNA, the CDR3 is TGTGCCAGCAGTGAACGGGACAGGGATCACAGTAAGGAGTATTTT. Amino acids: CASSERDRDHSKEYF.